The 21 T cell receptor beta chains reported below all come from one sample, sequenced in a study of response to subunit inactivated influenza vaccine (dated by TCRdb to about 2018). In light of the paper, this sample's time point label describes: around 45 days after influenza vaccine administration. The protocol used for the library was RT-PCR. TCRdb records Illumina HiSeq 2500 as the sequencer. Through fastp at Q25 and MiXCR, TCRdb rebuilt clones from the public reads, retaining in-frame beta chains. Every entry covers one CDR3 protein and lists the most common genes and DNA from its rows. The sample table records over 400,000 distinct CDR3 sequences; roughly 9.7% of these occur just once. 10% to 15% of the sample is taken by the ten largest. The sample was PBMCs from blood, taken 45 days after vaccination. The receptors originated from a man over 45 who received an inactivated influenza vaccine. Donor details come from another sample of the same person, matched by shared clones.

This clonotype was detected many times. The junction does not match germline at one end; this may be a read error. The chain combines TRBV20-1 with TRBJ1-1; unclear D gene. CDR3 length: 13 amino acids. Germline loops: CDR1 DFQATT, CDR2 SNEGSKA (reference sequence). The CDR3 nucleotides are TGCAGTGCTAGAGAGGGTGGAAAACCTCAGAGAGGGTTT. It yields the protein CSAREGGKPQRGF.

This clonotype was seen only a few times. The V call is TRBV10-3, the J call TRBJ2-3, with 7 positions matching TRBD2. V lost 7 bases, J lost 0 bases, and 4 bases stayed unmatched. Per germline, CDR1 ENHRY and CDR2 SYGVKD. The CDR3 totals 14 residues. CDR3 DNA sequence: TGTGCCATCACCCGGGGGGAAAGCACAGATACGCAGTATTTT. Its protein is CAITRGESTDTQYF.

At least ten counts were recorded for this clonotype. This chain uses TRBV7-9 with TRBJ2-1, with 8 nucleotides matching TRBD2. Looked up from germline, CDR1 is SEHNR and CDR2 is FQNEAQ (reference sequence). Trimming took 6 bases from V and 4 from J; bases not matched to a gene: 11. This CDR3 comprises 16 residues. Here the CDR3 reads CASSSRAGGRYNEQFF. DNA of the CDR3: TGTGCCAGCAGTTCCCGGGCGGGGGGTCGGTACAATGAGCAGTTCTTC.

The CDR3 DNA sequence: TGTGCCACCAGCTCGGGGCTTACGCCAATCGGATACCAAGAGACCCAGTACTTC. Translating gives CATSSGLTPIGYQETQYF. The chain links TRBV24-1 to TRBJ2-5, with D perhaps matching TRBD1 or TRBD2 (5 bases each). The V and J ends lost 7 bases and 0 bases respectively, with 23 bases between them. The CDR3 is made up of 18 amino acids. The germline V gene has CDR1 KGHDR and CDR2 SFDVKD.

The chain is built from TRBV7-9 and TRBJ1-6; perhaps TRBD1 as D (6 bases). This CDR3 is 17 amino acids long. The germline V gene encodes CDR1 SEHNR and CDR2 FQNEAQ (reference sequence). V was trimmed by 5 bases and J by 12 bases, leaving 26 bases between them. In DNA form, the CDR3 reads TGTGCCAGCAGCGATATCAACTCGGGACACCCGTCTGTACCCCTCCACTTT. Translated: CASSDINSGHPSVPLHF.

This sequence joins TRBV6-5 and TRBJ1-1; D gene uncertain. V lost 2 bases to trimming and J lost 5 bases, with 9 bases between them. This CDR3 comprises 13 residues. CDR1 MNHEY and CDR2 SVGAGI come from the germline V gene. In DNA, the CDR3 is TGTGCCAGCAGTTACGGGTCGGATACTGAAGCTTTCTTT. It yields the protein CASSYGSDTEAFF.

In its sample, this clonotype was seen a few times. The rearrangement links TRBV19 to TRBJ1-1; D is unresolved. The V and J ends lost 5 bases and 7 bases respectively, with 8 bases between them. The CDR3 sequence is 11 residues long. The germline V gene encodes CDR1 LNHDA and CDR2 SQIVND (reference sequence). CDR3 sequence (DNA): TGTGCCAGTAGTGGAGAGGATGAAGCTTTCTTT. Amino acid sequence: CASSGEDEAFF. The whole variable domain, filled in from reference TRBV19 and TRBJ1-1, reads DGGITQSPKYLFRKEGQNVTLSCEQNLNHDAMYWYRQDPGQGLRLIYYSQIVNDFQKGDIAEGYSVSREKKESFPLTVTSAQKNPTAFYLCASSGEDEAFFGQGTRLTVV.

The rearrangement links TRBV30 to TRBJ2-3; weak D call: TRBD2 (5 bases). CDR1 GTSNPN and CDR2 SVGIG come from the germline V gene (reference sequence). Deletions cut 4 bases from V and 0 bases from J, with 8 bases between. The CDR3 runs to 13 residues. This CDR3 reads CAWNRGSTDTQYF. As DNA, the CDR3 is TGTGCCTGGAATCGGGGTAGCACAGATACGCAGTATTTT.

A few counts support this clonotype. This chain connects TRBV5-6 to TRBJ1-1; possible D gene TRBD1, 6 bases. V dropped 0 bases and J dropped 4 bases, with 13 bases sitting between them. The length of the CDR3 is 15 residues. Germline V CDR1 and CDR2: SGHDT, YYEEEE. This CDR3 is CASSLASGVSTEAFF. In DNA, the CDR3 is TGTGCCAGCAGCTTGGCTTCAGGGGTGAGCACTGAAGCTTTCTTT.

The CDR3 spells CASSPTTTSYNEQFF. CDR3 bases: TGTGCCAGCAGCCCCACAACCACTAGTTACAATGAGCAGTTCTTC. The chain recombines TRBV7-9 with TRBJ2-1; possibly TRBD2 for D (5 bases). Germline CDR1 reads SEHNR; CDR2 reads FQNEAQ (reference sequence). CDR3 length: 15 residues. V lost 5 bases and J 4 bases, leaving 15 bases between the germline ends. The full variable domain, with the rest looked up from reference TRBV7-9 and TRBJ2-1, is DTGVSQNPRHKITKRGQNVTFRCDPISEHNRLYWYRQTLGQGPEFLTYFQNEAQLEKSRLLSDRFSAERPKGSFSTLEIQRTEQGDSAMYLCASSPTTTSYNEQFFGPGTRLTVL.

The V gene is TRBV5-5, the J gene TRBJ2-7; weak D call: TRBD2 (6 bases). The germline CDR1 and CDR2 sequences are SGHKS and YYEKEE (reference sequence). V lost 0 bases to trimming and J lost 4 bases, with 14 bases between them. CDR3 length equals 15 residues. CDR3: CASSLVGDFTYEQYF. The CDR3 DNA sequence: TGTGCCAGCAGCTTGGTTGGGGACTTCACTTACGAGCAGTACTTC. Drawing the rest from reference TRBV5-5 and TRBJ2-7, the complete variable domain is DAGVTQSPTHLIKTRGQQVTLRCSPISGHKSVSWYQQVLGQGPQFIFQYYEKEERGRGNFPDRFSARQFPNYSSELNVNALLLGDSALYLCASSLVGDFTYEQYFGPGTRLTVT.

This clonotype was counted many times. As DNA, the CDR3 is TGTGCCAGCAGTTTAGCCGGAACCCAGCCCCAGCATTTT. Translated, it gives CASSLAGTQPQHF. This sequence joins TRBV12-3 or TRBV12-4 and TRBJ1-5; D not resolved. V was trimmed by 0 bases and J by 7 bases, leaving 7 bases between them. The CDR3 is made up of 13 amino acids.

This clonotype was seen repeatedly, ten times or more. The rearrangement joins TRBV9 to TRBJ2-1; unclear D gene. The germline gives CDR1 SGDLS, CDR2 YYNGEE. The CDR3 is 14 amino acids. The V gene lost 4 bases and the J gene lost 9 bases, with 17 bases spanning the gap. The CDR3 protein is CASSPQEVWGEQFF. The CDR3 bases are TGTGCCAGCAGCCCTCAAGAGGTGTGGGGTGAGCAGTTCTTC.

This clonotype has just a few counts. The genes are TRBV13 and TRBJ2-7; 8 bases align to TRBD2. The CDR3 length is 15 residues. After removal of 2 bases from V and 5 bases from J, the junction contained 8 bases not matched to a gene. The germline CDR1 and CDR2 sequences are PRHDT and FYEKMQ (reference sequence). The CDR3 is CASSLRREGRHEQYF. CDR3 nucleotide sequence: TGTGCCAGCAGCTTAAGACGGGAGGGCCGGCACGAGCAGTACTTC.

A few counts support this clonotype. This rearrangement joins TRBV5-1 to TRBJ2-5, with 7 bases lining up with TRBD1. The length of the CDR3 is 14 residues. Germline trimming cut 2 bases from V and 5 bases from J; bases unmatched to any gene: 6. The V gene's germline CDR1 is SGHRS and CDR2 YFSETQ. CDR3 residues: CASSFNRGRETQYF. In DNA form, the CDR3 reads TGCGCCAGCAGCTTCAACAGGGGAAGGGAGACCCAGTACTTC.

This clonotype was counted many times. This chain uses TRBV12-3 or TRBV12-4 with TRBJ2-2; 10 nucleotides line up with TRBD2. The CDR3 contains 17 residues. V was pared by 5 bases and J by 1 base, with 7 bases of the junction left unmatched. DNA for the CDR3: TGTGCCAGCAGTCCACTAGCGGGGCCCATGAACACCGGGGAGCTGTTTTTT. Translation gives CASSPLAGPMNTGELFF.

This clonotype was counted between two and nine times. V and J are TRBV14 and TRBJ2-7; 8 nucleotides match TRBD1. The trim removed 0 bases at V and 0 bases at J, leaving 4 bases unmatched. The germline CDR1 and CDR2 sequences are SGHDN and FVKESK. The CDR3 is 16 amino acids. CDR3 region: CASSQESGGYSYEQYF. In nucleotides, the CDR3 is TGTGCCAGCAGCCAAGAGTCAGGGGGCTACTCCTACGAGCAGTACTTC.

This clonotype turned up a few times. The V gene is TRBV4-3, the J gene TRBJ2-1, with 11 bases aligning to TRBD2. The V gene end was trimmed by 2 bases and the J gene end by 3 bases; junction bases not matched to a gene: 12. The CDR3 loop spans 19 amino acids. In germline, CDR1 is LGHNA, CDR2 YSLEER. The CDR3 DNA is TGCGCCAGCAGCCAAACCCACGGGGCGACTAGCGGGGTCTACAATGAGCAGTTCTTC. It specifies CASSQTHGATSGVYNEQFF.

There are a few counts of this clonotype. J is TRBJ2-3 and V is TRBV7-8, with D perhaps being TRBD1 or TRBD2 (5 bases each). CDR3 length: 16 residues. Germline values: CDR1 SGHVS, CDR2 FQNEAQ. V shed 4 bases and J shed 1 base, with 15 bases lying between them. The CDR3, as DNA: TGTGCCAGCAGCTGGGGACGGACCTACCGCACAGATACGCAGTATTTT. This sequence encodes CASSWGRTYRTDTQYF. Filled out from reference TRBV7-8 and TRBJ2-3, the complete variable domain reads GAGVSQSPRYKVAKRGQDVALRCDPISGHVSLFWYQQALGQGPEFLTYFQNEAQLDKSGLPSDRFFAERPEGSVSTLKIQRTQQEDSAVYLCASSWGRTYRTDTQYFGPGTRLTVL.

The CDR3 DNA reads TGTGCCAGCAGCCTTATTGGGGACAGAGGCGAGCAGTACTTC. Protein sequence: CASSLIGDRGEQYF. This rearrangement joins TRBV9 to TRBJ2-7; 7 positions agree with TRBD1. Trimming removed 4 bases from V and 6 bases from J; junction bases left unmatched: 10. Germline CDR1 reads SGDLS; CDR2 reads YYNGEE. CDR3 length: 14 amino acids.

V is TRBV11-2 and J is TRBJ1-3; D unclear. CDR3 length: 15 amino acids. Trimming removed 1 base at V and 4 bases at J, with 11 bases between. Germline CDR1 and CDR2: SGHAT and FQNNGV. The CDR3 is CASSLAAPLGNTIYF. As DNA, the CDR3 is TGTGCCAGCAGCTTAGCGGCCCCACTCGGAAACACCATATATTTT. Full variable domain (remainder filled in from reference TRBV11-2 and TRBJ1-3): EAGVAQSPRYKIIEKRQSVAFWCNPISGHATLYWYQQILGQGPKLLIQFQNNGVVDDSQLPKDRFSAERLKGVDSTLKIQPAKLEDSAVYLCASSLAAPLGNTIYFGEGSWLTVV.